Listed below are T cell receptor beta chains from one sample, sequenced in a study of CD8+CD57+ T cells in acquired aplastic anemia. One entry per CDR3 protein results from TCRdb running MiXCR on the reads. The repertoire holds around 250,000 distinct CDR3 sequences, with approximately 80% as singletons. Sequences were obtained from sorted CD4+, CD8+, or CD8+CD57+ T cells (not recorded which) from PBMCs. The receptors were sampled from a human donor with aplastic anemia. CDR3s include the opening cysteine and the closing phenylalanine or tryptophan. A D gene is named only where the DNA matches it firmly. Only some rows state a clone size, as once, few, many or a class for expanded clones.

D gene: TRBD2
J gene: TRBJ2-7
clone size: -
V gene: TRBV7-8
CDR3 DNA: TGTGCCAGCACCTTAACTAGCGCCCACCAGCAGGACTTC
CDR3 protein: CASTLTSAHQQDF

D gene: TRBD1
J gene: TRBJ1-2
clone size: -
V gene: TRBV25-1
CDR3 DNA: TGTGCCAGCAGGGCCTTAGTCGGACAGGGGCTGGGCTATGGCTACACCTTC
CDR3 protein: CASRALVGQGLGYGYTF

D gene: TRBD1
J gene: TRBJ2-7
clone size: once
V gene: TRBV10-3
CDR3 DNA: TGTGCCATCAGGACCCAGGGACAGGGCACTTCCTACGAGCAGTACTTC
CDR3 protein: CAIRTQGQGTSYEQYF

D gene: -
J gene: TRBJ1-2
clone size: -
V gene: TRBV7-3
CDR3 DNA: TGTGCCAGCAGCCTCGGGGCAGCCTGTGGCGAGACCTTC
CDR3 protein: CASSLGAACGETF

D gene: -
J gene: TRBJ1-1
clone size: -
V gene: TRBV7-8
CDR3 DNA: TGTGCCAGCAGCTTAAGACGGTTGAACACTGAAGCTTTCTTCTTT
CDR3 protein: CASSLRRLNTEAFFF

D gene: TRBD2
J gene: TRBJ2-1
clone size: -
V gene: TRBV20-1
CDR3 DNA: TGCAGTGCTAGGAACTCGCGGGGGGGCCGGCTTGAGCAGTTCTTC
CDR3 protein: CSARNSRGGRLEQFF

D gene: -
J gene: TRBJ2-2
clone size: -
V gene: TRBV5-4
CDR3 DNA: TGTGCCAGCAGCTTAATTATCGGGACGGAGCTGTTTTTT
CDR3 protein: CASSLIIGTELFF

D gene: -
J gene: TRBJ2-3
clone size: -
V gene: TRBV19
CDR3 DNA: TGTGCCAGCAACCAAAGAGATACGCAGTATTTT
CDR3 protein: CASNQRDTQYF

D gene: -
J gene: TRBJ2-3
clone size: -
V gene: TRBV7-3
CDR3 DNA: TGTGCCAGCAGCTCCGGGAGAAGCGGAATGAACGAGCAGTATTTT
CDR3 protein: CASSSGRSGMNEQYF

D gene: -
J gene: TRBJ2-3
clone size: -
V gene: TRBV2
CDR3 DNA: TGTGCCAGCAGTGATGCGGGGATCCATGATACGCAGTATTTT
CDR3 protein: CASSDAGIHDTQYF

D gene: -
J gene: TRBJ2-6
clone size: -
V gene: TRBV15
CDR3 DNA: TGTGCCACAACCGGCGGGGCTGGGGCCAACGTCCTGACTTTC
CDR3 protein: CATTGGAGANVLTF

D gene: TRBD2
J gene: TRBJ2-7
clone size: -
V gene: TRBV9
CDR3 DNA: TGTGCCAGCAGCGTTAGCAGCGGGAAAGACGAGCAGTACTTC
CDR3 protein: CASSVSSGKDEQYF

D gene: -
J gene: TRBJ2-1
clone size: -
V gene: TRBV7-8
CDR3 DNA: TGTGCCAGTAGTATAGCTACCGCCGACTACAATGAGCAGTTCTTC
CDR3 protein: CASSIATADYNEQFF

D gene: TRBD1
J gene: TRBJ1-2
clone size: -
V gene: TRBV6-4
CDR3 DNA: TGTGCCAGCAGAAGACAGGGATTTCACTATGGCTACACCTTC
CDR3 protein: CASRRQGFHYGYTF

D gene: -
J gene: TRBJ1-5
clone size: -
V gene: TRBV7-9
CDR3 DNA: TGTGCCAGCAGCTTAGGGGGAGCGAGCAATACGCAGTATCATTTT
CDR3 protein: CASSLGGASNTQYHF

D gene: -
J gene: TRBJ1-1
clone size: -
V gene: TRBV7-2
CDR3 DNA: TGTGCCAGCAGCTTAGTCCTGACCGGGGACCCTGTCGCTTTCTTT
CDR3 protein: CASSLVLTGDPVAFF

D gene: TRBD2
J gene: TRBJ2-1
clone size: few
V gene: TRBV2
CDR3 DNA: TGTGCCAGCAAACGGGGGGGCACAAATGAGCAGTTCTTC
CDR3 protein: CASKRGGTNEQFF

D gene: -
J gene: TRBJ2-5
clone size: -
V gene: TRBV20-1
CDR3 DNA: TGCAGTGCTAGGGAGGGACGCGCGGAGACCCAGTACTTC
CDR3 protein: CSAREGRAETQYF

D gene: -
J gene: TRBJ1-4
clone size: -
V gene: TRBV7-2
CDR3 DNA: TGTGCCAGCAGCCAGCATCCCCCAACTGTTGAAAACCTGTTTTTT
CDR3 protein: CASSQHPPTVENLFF

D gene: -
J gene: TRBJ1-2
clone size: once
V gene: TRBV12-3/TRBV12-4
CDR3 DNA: TGTGCCAGCAGTTTAGGGTTTGGCTACACCTTC
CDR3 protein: CASSLGFGYTF

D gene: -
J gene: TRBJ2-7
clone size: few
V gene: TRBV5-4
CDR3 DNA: TGTGCCAGCAGGACCAGCTACGAGCAGTACTTC
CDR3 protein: CASRTSYEQYF

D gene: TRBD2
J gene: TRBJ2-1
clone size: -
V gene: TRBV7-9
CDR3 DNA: TGTGCCAGCAGCCATGCGATGATCAGCGGGAGGTTCTTC
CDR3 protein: CASSHAMISGRFF

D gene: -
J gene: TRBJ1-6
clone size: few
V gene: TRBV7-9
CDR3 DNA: TGTGCCAGCAGACTGACAGGAGAACGGGCACCCCTCCACTTT
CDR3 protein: CASRLTGERAPLHF

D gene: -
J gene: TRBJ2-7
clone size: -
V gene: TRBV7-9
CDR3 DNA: TGTGCCAGCAGCCTAATACGCGGGGACGTGTATTTTTTC
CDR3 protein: CASSLIRGDVYFF

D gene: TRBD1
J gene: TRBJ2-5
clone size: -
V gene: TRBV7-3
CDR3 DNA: TGTGCCAGCAGCTTGAGGCAGGGGGTATGGAATGAGCAGTACTTC
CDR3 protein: CASSLRQGVWNEQYF

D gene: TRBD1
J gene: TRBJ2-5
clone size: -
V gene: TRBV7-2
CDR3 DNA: TGTGCCAGCAGCAACCGGGACAGGGGAGGGGGAGTGGAGACCCAGTACTTC
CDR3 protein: CASSNRDRGGGVETQYF

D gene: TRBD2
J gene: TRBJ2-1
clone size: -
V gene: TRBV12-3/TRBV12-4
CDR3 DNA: TGTGCCAGCAGTGCCACTAGCGCCACCGGCCATGAGCAGTTCTTC
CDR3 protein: CASSATSATGHEQFF

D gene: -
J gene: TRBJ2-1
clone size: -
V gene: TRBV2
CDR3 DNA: TGTGCCAGCGTCGCGGTACCCTACAATGAGCAGTTCTTC
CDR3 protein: CASVAVPYNEQFF

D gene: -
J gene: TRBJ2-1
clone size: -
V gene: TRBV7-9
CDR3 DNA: TGTGCCAGCAGCTTTCAAAGAAGGAATGAGCAGTTCTTC
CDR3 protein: CASSFQRRNEQFF

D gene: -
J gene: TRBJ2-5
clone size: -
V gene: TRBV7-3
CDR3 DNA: TGTGCCAGCAGCTTAGAGCACGGGCCAAAAGCGACCCAGTACTTC
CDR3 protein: CASSLEHGPKATQYF

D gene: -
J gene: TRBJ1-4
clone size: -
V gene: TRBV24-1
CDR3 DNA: TGTGCCACCAGTGATTCAAACGGCGGGAAACTGTTTTTT
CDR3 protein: CATSDSNGGKLFF

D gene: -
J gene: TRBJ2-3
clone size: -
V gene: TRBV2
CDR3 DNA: TGTGCCAGCGGGGGAGGGGGCACGGATGAGCAGTATTTT
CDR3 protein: CASGGGGTDEQYF

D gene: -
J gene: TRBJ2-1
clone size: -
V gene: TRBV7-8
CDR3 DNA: TGTGCCAGCAGCTTTCCGGGAAGTCCGGATAGCGATGAGCAGTTCTTC
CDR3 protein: CASSFPGSPDSDEQFF

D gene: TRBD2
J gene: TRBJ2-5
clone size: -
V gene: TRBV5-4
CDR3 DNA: TGTGCCAGCAGCTTTACTAGCGGTAGGAAGGCGGAGACCCAGTACTTC
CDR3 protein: CASSFTSGRKAETQYF

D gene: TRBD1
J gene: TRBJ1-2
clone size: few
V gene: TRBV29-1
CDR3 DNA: TGCAGCGTTGAGAGGGGGACAGGGTATGGCTACACCTTC
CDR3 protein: CSVERGTGYGYTF

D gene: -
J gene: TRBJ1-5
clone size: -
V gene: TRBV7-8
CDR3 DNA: TGTGCCAGCAGTGTAGTGGGGGCTCTCGGTAATCAGCCCCAGCATTTT
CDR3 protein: CASSVVGALGNQPQHF

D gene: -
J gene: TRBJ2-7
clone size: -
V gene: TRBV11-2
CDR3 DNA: TGTGCCAGCAGCACCCGCGGCAGGGGTGAAGTTAGTGGCTACGAGCAGTACTTC
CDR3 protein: CASSTRGRGEVSGYEQYF

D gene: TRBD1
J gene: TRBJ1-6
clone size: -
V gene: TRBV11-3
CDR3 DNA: TGTGCCAGCAGCTTAGAGAGGACAGGACATAATTCACCCCTCCACTTT
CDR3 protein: CASSLERTGHNSPLHF

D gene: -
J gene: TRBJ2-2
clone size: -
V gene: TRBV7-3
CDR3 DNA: TGTGCCAGCAGCTTACCCCCGGGGCGGAACACCGGGGAGCTGTTTTTT
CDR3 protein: CASSLPPGRNTGELFF

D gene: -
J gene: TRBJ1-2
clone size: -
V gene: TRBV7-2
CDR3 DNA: TGTGCCAGCAGCTTGGCGAAGGACGGGCTCGTACATGGCTACACCTTC
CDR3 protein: CASSLAKDGLVHGYTF

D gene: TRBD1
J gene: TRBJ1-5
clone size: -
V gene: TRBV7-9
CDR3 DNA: TGTGCCAGCAGCCCGACAGGGTATGATCAGCCCCAGCATTTT
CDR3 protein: CASSPTGYDQPQHF

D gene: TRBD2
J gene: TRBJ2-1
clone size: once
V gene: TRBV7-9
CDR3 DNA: TGTGCCAGCAGCTTAGAAAGAAGCGGGGGGATCTATGAACAGTTCTTC
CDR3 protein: CASSLERSGGIYEQFF

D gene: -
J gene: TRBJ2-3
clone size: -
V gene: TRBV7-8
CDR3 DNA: TGTGCCAGCAGCTACCCGGGGGCTCGCGCAACTCAGCATTATTTT
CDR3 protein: CASSYPGARATQHYF

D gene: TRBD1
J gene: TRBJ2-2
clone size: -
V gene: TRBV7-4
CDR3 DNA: TGTGCCAGCAGTATCCGAAGGGGGCCCGGGGCGCTGTTTTTT
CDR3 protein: CASSIRRGPGALFF

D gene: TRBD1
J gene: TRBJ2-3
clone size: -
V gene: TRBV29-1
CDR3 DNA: TGCAGCGCGAAAAGGGGGACAGGAAGGAATACGCAGTATTTT
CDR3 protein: CSAKRGTGRNTQYF

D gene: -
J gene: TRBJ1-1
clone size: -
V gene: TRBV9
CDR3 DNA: TGTGCCAGCAGCTTAAACCTAGATACGCACAATTTTGCTTTCTTT
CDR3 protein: CASSLNLDTHNFAFF

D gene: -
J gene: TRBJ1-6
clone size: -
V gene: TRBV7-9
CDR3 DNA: TGTGCCAGCAGCTTAGCAGATAGCTACGCACCCAACGTCTTT
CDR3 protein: CASSLADSYAPNVF

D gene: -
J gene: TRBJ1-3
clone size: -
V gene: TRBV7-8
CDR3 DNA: TGTGCCAGCAATCCCACCGGTGGCTCAGGCGCCGGAAACACCATATATTTT
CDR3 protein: CASNPTGGSGAGNTIYF

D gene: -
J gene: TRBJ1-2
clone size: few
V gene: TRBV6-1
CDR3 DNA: TGTGCCAGCACTACCCGGGACGGGGTGCAGGTCGGCTATGGCTACGCCTTC
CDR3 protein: CASTTRDGVQVGYGYAF

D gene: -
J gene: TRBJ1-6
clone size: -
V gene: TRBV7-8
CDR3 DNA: TGTGCCAGCAGCCAAGATTTATCAGACAAGAATTCACCCCTCCACTTT
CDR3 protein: CASSQDLSDKNSPLHF

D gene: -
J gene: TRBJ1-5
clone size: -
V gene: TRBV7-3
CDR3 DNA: TGTGCCAGCAGTGATGCTTATAGTAGTCAGGAGCCGCATTTT
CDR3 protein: CASSDAYSSQEPHF